This TCR beta chain emerged from a study of blood T cell repertoires in COVID-19. Assay used: immunoSEQ multiplex PCR; TCRdb lists only in-frame clones, some missing. Of a few hundred thousand clones detected, about 91% appear once; the ten largest clones hold approximately 2.5%. Trimming at V came to 2 bases and at J to 3 bases, leaving 3 bases not matched to a gene. The CDR3 runs to 15 residues. CDR1 and CDR2 from the germline V gene are LNHDA and SQIVND (reference sequence). This chain connects TRBV19 to TRBJ1-4; 7 nucleotides line up with TRBD1. Specimen: peripheral blood. The receptor was derived from a person between 18 and 30 years old with COVID-19, enrolled during active disease. The CDR3 coding sequence is TGTGCCAGTAGTATATCCGGGACAGCTAATGAAAAACTGTTTTTT. Its protein product is CASSISGTANEKLFF.